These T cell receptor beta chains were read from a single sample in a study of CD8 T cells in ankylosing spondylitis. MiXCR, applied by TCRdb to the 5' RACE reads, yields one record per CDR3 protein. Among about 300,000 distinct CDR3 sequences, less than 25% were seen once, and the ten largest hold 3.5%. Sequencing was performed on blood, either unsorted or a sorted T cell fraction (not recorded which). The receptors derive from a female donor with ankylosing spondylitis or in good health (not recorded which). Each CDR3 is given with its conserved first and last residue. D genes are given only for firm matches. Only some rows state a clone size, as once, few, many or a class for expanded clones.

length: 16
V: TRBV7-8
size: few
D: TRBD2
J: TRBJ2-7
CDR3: CASSLVGAGGSYEQYF
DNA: TGTGCCAGCAGCTTAGTAGGTGCGGGAGGGTCCTACGAGCAGTACTTC

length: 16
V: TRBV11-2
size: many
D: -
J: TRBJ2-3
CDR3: CASSLDPRLATDTQYF
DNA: TGTGCCAGCAGCTTAGATCCAAGGCTAGCCACAGATACGCAGTATTTT

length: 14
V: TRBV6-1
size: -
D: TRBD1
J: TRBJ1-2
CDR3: CASSDRTGVYRYTF
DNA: TGTGCCAGCAGTGACCGCACAGGGGTCTATCGCTACACCTTC

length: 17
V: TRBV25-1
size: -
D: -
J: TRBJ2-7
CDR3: CASSESRGVGGFYEQYF
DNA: TGTGCCAGCAGTGAGTCCCGGGGAGTTGGGGGTTTTTACGAGCAGTACTTC

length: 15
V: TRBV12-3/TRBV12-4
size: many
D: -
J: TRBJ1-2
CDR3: CASNKQGLGNYGYTF
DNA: TGTGCCAGCAACAAACAGGGTCTTGGGAACTATGGCTACACCTTC

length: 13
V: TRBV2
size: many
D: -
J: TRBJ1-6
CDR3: CASTRDGNSPLHF
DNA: TGTGCCAGCACTAGGGACGGAAATTCACCCCTCCACTTT

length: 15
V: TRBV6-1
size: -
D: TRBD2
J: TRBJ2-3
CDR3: CASSPGEGSTDTQYF
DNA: TGTGCCAGCAGCCCCGGGGAGGGGAGCACAGATACGCAGTATTTT

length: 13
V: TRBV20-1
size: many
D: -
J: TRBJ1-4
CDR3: CSARGRSNEKLFF
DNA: TGCAGTGCCCGGGGACGGTCGAATGAAAAACTGTTTTTT

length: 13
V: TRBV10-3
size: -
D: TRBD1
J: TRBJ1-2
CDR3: CAISPGQGVGYTF
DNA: TGTGCCATCTCACCGGGACAGGGGGTTGGCTACACCTTC

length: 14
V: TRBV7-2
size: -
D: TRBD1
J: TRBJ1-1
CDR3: CASRLTGVITEAFF
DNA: TGTGCCAGCAGATTGACAGGGGTTATCACTGAAGCTTTCTTT

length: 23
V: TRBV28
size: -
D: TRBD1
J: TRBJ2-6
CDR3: CASSLGLQGEKVDYISGANVLTF
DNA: TGTGCCAGCAGTTTAGGACTACAGGGGGAAAAGGTTGACTATATATCTGGGGCCAACGTCCTGACTTTC

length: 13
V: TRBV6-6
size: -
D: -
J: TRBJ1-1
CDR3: CASSTEKNTEAFF
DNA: TGTGCCAGCAGTACAGAGAAGAACACTGAAGCTTTCTTT

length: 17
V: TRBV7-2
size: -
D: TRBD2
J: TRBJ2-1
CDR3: CASSEPLAGGIHNEQFF
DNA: TGTGCCAGCAGCGAACCCTTAGCGGGAGGGATTCACAATGAGCAGTTCTTC

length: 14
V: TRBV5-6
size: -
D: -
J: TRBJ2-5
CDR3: CASSFLKGRETQYF
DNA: TGTGCCAGCAGCTTTCTTAAGGGCCGGGAGACCCAGTACTTC

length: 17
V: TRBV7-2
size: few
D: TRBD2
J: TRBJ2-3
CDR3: CASSGRTSGVTADTQYF
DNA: TGTGCCAGCAGCGGCCGGACTAGCGGGGTTACGGCAGATACGCAGTATTTT

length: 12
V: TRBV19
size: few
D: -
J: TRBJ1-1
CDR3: CASSLLGTEAFF
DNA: TGTGCCAGTAGTCTATTAGGCACTGAAGCTTTCTTT

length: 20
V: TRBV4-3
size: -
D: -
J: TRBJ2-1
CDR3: CASSPRLGRGRSGSYNEQFF
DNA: TGCGCCAGCAGCCCCAGGTTGGGGCGCGGCCGAAGCGGCTCCTACAATGAGCAGTTCTTC

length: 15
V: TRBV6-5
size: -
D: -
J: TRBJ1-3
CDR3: CASSYWGRGGNTIYF
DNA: TGTGCCAGCAGTTACTGGGGGCGAGGAGGAAACACCATATATTTT

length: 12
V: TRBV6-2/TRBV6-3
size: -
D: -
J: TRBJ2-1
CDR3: CASRDSYNEQFF
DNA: TGTGCCAGCAGGGATAGCTACAATGAGCAGTTCTTC

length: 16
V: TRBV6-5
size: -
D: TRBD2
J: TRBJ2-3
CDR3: CASSYSIAGNTDTQYF
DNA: TGTGCCAGCAGTTACTCTATAGCGGGAAACACAGATACGCAGTATTTT

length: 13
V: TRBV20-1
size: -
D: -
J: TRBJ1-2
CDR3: CSAPREGNYGYTF
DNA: TGCAGTGCCCCACGGGAGGGGAACTATGGCTACACCTTC

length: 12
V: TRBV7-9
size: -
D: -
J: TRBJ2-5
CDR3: CASSLLGGTQYF
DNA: TGTGCCAGCAGCTTATTGGGAGGGACCCAGTACTTC

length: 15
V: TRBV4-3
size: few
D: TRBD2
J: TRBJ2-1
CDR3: CASSRTSGLYNEQFF
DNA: TGCGCCAGCAGCCGGACTAGCGGCCTCTACAATGAGCAGTTCTTC

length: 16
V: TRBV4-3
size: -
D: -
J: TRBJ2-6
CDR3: CASSQEGVSGANVLTF
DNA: TGCGCCAGCAGCCAAGAGGGAGTCTCTGGGGCCAACGTCCTGACTTTC

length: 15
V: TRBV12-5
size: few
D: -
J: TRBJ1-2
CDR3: CASGLVLEGSYGYTF
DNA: TGTGCTAGTGGTTTGGTACTAGAGGGGTCCTATGGCTACACCTTC

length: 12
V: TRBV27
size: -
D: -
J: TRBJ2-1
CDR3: CASSPHFSEQFF
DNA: TGTGCCAGCAGCCCCCACTTCAGTGAGCAGTTCTTC

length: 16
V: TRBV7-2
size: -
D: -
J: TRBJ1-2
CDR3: CASSLEGRQAGYGYTF
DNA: TGTGCCAGCAGCTTAGAAGGGCGACAGGCGGGCTATGGCTACACCTTC

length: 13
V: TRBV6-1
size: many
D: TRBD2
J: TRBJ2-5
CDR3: CASSPTTSGLLYF
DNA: TGTGCCAGCAGCCCGACCACTAGCGGACTACTGTACTTC

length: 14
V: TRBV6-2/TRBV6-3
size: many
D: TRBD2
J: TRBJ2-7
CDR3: CASRGLAIIYEQYF
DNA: TGTGCCAGCAGGGGACTAGCGATCATCTACGAGCAGTACTTC

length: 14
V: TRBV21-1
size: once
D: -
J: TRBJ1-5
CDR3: CASTSGGADQPQHF
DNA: TGTGCCAGCACCTCAGGGGGGGCGGATCAGCCCCAGCATTTT

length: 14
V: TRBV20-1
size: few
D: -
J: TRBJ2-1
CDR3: CSARPGSSYNEQFF
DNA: TGCAGTGCTAGACCGGGTAGCTCCTACAATGAGCAGTTCTTC

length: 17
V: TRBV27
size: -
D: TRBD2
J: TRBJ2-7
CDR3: CASSWNAAGVYSYEQYF
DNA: TGTGCCAGCAGTTGGAATGCCGCGGGAGTGTATTCCTACGAGCAGTACTTC

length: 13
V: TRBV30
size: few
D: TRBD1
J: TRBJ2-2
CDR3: CACGTGVTGELFF
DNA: TGTGCCTGCGGGACAGGGGTTACCGGGGAGCTGTTTTTT

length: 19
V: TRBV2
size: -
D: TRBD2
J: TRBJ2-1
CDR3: CASSEGGLAGVWGYNEQFF
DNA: TGTGCCAGCAGTGAAGGGGGACTAGCGGGAGTTTGGGGCTACAATGAGCAGTTCTTC

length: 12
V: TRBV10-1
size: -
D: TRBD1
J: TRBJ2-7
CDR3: CASTQGAGEQYF
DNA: TGCGCCAGCACCCAGGGGGCTGGGGAGCAGTACTTC

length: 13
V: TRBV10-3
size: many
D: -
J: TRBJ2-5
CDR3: CAISAASIETQYF
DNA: TGTGCCATCAGTGCAGCATCGATCGAGACCCAGTACTTC

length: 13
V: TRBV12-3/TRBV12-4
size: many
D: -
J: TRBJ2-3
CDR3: CASSFGLTDTQYF
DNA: TGTGCCAGCAGTTTCGGCCTCACAGATACGCAGTATTTT

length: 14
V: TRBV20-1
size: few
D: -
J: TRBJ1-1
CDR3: CSAQVDRWGTEAFF
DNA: TGCAGTGCCCAGGTGGACAGATGGGGGACTGAAGCTTTCTTT

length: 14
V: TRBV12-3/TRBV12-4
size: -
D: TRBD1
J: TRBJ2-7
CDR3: CASSFGTGDYEQYF
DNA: TGTGCCAGCAGTTTCGGGACAGGGGACTACGAGCAGTACTTC

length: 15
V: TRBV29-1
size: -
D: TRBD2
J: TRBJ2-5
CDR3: CSYQLAGSVVETQYF
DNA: TGCAGCTATCAACTAGCGGGATCTGTGGTGGAGACCCAGTACTTC

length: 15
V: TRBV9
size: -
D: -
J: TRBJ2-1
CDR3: CASSVGARSYNEQFF
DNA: TGTGCCAGCAGCGTAGGGGCCCGTTCCTACAATGAGCAGTTCTTC

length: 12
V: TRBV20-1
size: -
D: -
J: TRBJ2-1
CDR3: CSGSGFYNEQFF
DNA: TGCAGTGGTAGCGGATTCTACAATGAGCAGTTCTTC

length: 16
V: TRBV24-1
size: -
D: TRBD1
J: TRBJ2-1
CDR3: CATSEAGTGYSLEQFF
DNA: TGTGCCACCAGTGAAGCCGGGACAGGGTATAGTCTTGAGCAGTTCTTC

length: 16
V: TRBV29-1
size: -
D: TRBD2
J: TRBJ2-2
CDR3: CSVEIRLAGVTGELFF
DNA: TGCAGCGTTGAAATCCGACTAGCGGGAGTTACCGGGGAGCTGTTTTTT

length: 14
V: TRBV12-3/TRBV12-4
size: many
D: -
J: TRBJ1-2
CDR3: CASSHGRGLAGYTF
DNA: TGTGCCAGCAGTCACGGGCGGGGCTTGGCTGGCTACACCTTC

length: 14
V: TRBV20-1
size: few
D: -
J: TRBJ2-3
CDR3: CSASTPTVADTQYF
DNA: TGCAGTGCTTCGACACCGACTGTCGCAGATACGCAGTATTTT

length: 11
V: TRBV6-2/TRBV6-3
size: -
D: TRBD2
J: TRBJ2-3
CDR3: CASTGGDTQYF
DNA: TGTGCCAGCACGGGAGGAGATACGCAGTATTTT

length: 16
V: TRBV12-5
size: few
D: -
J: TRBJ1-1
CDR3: CASGLAYYNMNTEAFF
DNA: TGTGCTAGTGGTTTGGCATATTATAACATGAACACTGAAGCTTTCTTT

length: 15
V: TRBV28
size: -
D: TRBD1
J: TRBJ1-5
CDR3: CASSPDRVGNQPQHF
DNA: TGTGCCAGCAGTCCGGACAGGGTGGGCAATCAGCCCCAGCATTTT

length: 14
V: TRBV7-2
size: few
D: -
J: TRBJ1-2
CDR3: CASSFGMVSYGYTF
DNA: TGTGCCAGCAGCTTCGGAATGGTGTCCTATGGCTACACCTTC

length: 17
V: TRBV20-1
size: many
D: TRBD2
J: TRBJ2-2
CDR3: CSARRDYTTWDTGELFF
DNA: TGCAGTGCTAGGAGGGACTACACGACCTGGGACACCGGGGAGCTGTTTTTT

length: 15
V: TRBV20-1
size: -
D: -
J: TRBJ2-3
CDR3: CSALRDSGPTDTQYF
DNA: TGCAGTGCCCTAAGGGACTCAGGGCCCACAGATACGCAGTATTTT

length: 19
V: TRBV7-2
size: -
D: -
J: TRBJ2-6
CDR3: CASSLRSGTYLSGANVLTF
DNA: TGTGCCAGCAGCTTACGCTCCGGGACATACTTATCTGGGGCCAACGTCCTGACTTTC

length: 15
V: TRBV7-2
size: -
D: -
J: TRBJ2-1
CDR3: CASSLERGSRGEQFF
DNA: TGTGCCAGCAGCTTAGAAAGGGGTAGTCGGGGTGAGCAGTTCTTC

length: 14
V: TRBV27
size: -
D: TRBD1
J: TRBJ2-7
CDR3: CASSSRGRIYEQYF
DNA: TGTGCCAGCAGTTCCAGGGGGCGAATCTACGAGCAGTACTTC

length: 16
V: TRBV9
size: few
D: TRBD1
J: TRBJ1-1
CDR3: CASSVAAGGVNTEAFF
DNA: TGTGCCAGCAGCGTAGCGGCAGGGGGGGTCAACACTGAAGCTTTCTTT

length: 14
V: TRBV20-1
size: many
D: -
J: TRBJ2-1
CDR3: CSAISGVLYNEQFF
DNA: TGCAGTGCTATTAGCGGAGTGCTCTACAATGAGCAGTTCTTC

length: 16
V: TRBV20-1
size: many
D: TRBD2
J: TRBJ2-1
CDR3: CSVKVASGSRRNEQFF
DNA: TGCAGTGTAAAGGTGGCTAGCGGGAGTCGGAGGAATGAGCAGTTCTTC

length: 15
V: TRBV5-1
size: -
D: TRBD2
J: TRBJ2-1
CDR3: CASSSRTSLYGEQFF
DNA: TGCGCCAGCAGCTCGCGGACTAGCCTGTATGGTGAGCAGTTCTTC

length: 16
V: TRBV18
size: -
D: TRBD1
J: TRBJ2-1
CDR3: CASLPRTGRRYNEQFF
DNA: TGTGCCAGCTTGCCCAGGACAGGTCGGCGGTACAATGAGCAGTTCTTC